This T cell receptor (beta chain) was observed in a study of PD-L1 blockade in urothelial cancer. Study-wide context: Male sex and bladder-origin urothelial cancer were recorded for about 90% of the roughly 29 patients.

The method was immunoSEQ multiplex PCR; TCRdb's version includes in-frame clones alone and lacks a portion of them. This table holds about 45,000 clones, around 89% found once. Per germline, CDR1 SGHRS and CDR2 YFSETQ. Trimming removed 4 bases from V and 1 base from J, with 11 bases in between. The CDR3 extends over 14 amino acids. The TCR was taken from a man older than 75 with urothelial cancer. This chain joins TRBV5-1 and TRBJ1-2; a weak D match, TRBD1 (5 bases). The material was PBMCs, obtained around atezolizumab (anti-PD-L1) treatment. The CDR3 sequence is CASSPTRGNYGYTF. The CDR3 DNA sequence: TGCGCCAGCAGCCCGACTAGGGGTAACTATGGCTACACCTTC.